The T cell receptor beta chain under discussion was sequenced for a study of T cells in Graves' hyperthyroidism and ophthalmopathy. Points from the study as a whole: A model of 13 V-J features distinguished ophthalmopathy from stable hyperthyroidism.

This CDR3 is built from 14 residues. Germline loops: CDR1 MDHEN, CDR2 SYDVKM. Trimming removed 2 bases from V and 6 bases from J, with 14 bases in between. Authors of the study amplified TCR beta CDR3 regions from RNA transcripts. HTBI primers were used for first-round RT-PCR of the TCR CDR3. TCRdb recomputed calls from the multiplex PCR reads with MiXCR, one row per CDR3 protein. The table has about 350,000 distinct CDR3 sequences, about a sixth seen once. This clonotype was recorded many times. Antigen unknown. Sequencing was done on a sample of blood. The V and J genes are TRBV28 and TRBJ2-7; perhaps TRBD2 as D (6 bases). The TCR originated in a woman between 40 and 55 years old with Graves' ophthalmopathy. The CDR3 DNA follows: TGTGCCAGCAGTTTAAGAAGGGACTCTCGCGAGCAGTACTTC. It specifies CASSLRRDSREQYF.